This T cell receptor (beta chain) was recovered during a study of T cells in narcolepsy (dated by TCRdb to 2017 to 2018). About the investigation overall: Patients with narcolepsy type 1 or type 2 (NT1, NT2) were enrolled in the study together with healthy control donors. Autoreactive T cells targeting hypocretin neuron self-antigens (hypocretin, TRIB2) were sought in narcolepsy patients, and TCR Vbeta sequencing was used to track clonotypes in blood and CSF. The study at large found these results: Certain blood memory CD4+ repertoires from patients and controls had no sequences that matched autoreactive T cell clones. Patients and controls had comparable numbers of sequenced blood memory CD4+ clonotypes, averaging about 39,494 and 33,354, respectively. Autoreactive clonotypes were reported to be detected serially in the blood of the same patients and of different patients, but not in the blood of healthy controls. In plots comparing CSF and blood CD4+ T cell clonotypes from the same patient, HCRT-specific and TRIB2-specific autoreactive clonotypes were highlighted.

Memory CD4+ T cells were sorted ex vivo from peripheral blood of narcolepsy patients and healthy controls for TCR Vbeta sequencing. Via the germline V gene (reference sequence), CDR1 is LNHDA and CDR2 SQIVND. Here V drops 5 bases and J drops 2 bases, and the junction holds 4 bases not matched to any gene. Including the terminal cysteine and phenylalanine, the CDR3 comprises 14 residues. CDR3 DNA is the only sequence kept; it has 42 bases, read in frame from the first base. The library was generated by the immunoSEQ multiplex PCR assay. TCRdb limited this immuneACCESS table to in-frame rearrangements with V and J called. A share of clones is missing; checked studies link under half to unresolved V genes, and the rest is unexplained. In this sample the table shows 27,000 or so clones, around 82% of which occur a single time. Together, the top ten hold around 3.3% of the sample. In regard to this clone: What antigen it recognizes has not been identified. Base qualities are not provided; no much larger clone lies one nucleotide away.

Sequencing was performed on CD45RA- memory CD4+ T cells from PBMCs. The meaning of the sample's cell subset or site label: memory T cells sorted ex vivo from peripheral blood. The chain is encoded by TRBV19 joined to TRBJ2-7; 9 bases in the middle match TRBD1. This TCR came from a human donor with narcolepsy. CDR3 protein: CASSPRQGAYEQYF. The DNA reads as follows: TGTGCCAGTAGTCCTCGACAGGGGGCCTACGAGCAGTACTTC.